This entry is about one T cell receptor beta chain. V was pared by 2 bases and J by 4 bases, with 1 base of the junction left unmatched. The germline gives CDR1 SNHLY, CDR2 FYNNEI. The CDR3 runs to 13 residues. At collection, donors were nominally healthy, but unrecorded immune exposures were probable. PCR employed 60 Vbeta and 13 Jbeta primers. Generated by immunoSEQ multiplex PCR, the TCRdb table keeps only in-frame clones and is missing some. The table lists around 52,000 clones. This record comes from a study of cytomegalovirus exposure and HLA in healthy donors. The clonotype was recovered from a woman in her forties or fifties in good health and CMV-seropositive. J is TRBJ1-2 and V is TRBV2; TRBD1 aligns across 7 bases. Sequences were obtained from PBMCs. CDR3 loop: CASSETGVYGYTF. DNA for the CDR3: TGTGCCAGCAGTGAAACAGGGGTCTATGGCTACACCTTC.